The clone carrying this TCR beta chain was recorded once. Its antigen is not identified. These data are taken from a study of radiotherapy plus CTLA-4 blockade in lung cancer. Clones were sequenced by immunoSEQ multiplex PCR, and TCRdb holds only the in-frame ones, with some missing. The sample contains tens of thousands of clones, 65% to 80% of which appear only once. After removal of 2 bases from V and 1 base from J, the junction contained 1 base not matched to a gene. CDR3 size: 14 residues. CDR1 and CDR2 (germline): SGHNT, YYREEE (reference sequence). Patients had chemo-refractory metastatic non-small-cell lung cancer and received focal radiation plus CTLA-4 blockade that used ipilimumab. Overall study findings and caveats: Reportedly, early blood T cell clone dynamics best predicted response, with interferon-beta.

The chain uses TRBV5-4 and TRBJ2-7; TRBD1 matches at 9 bases. This receptor was identified in a human donor with non-small cell lung cancer whose response to radiotherapy plus ipilimumab could not be evaluated. The starting material was peripheral blood, obtained from a patient treated with radiotherapy plus ipilimumab. As DNA, the CDR3 is TGTGCCAGCAGCTTCGGACAGGGGTCCTACGAGCAGTACTTC. Its translation: CASSFGQGSYEQYF.